The present entry profiles one T cell receptor (beta chain) with its context. Antigen: not known. This specimen comes from a study of T cell responses to AZD1222 COVID-19 vaccine. Study results and limitations: Reportedly, close to half of spike-specific TCRs are directed against unmutated variant regions. The study found vaccine-associated CD4 TCRs spanning spike, dominant at 160-218 and 743-854.

CDR1 is ENHRY and CDR2 is SYGVKD in the germline V gene. The length of the CDR3 is 14 residues. V gave up 6 bases and J gave up 2 bases, with 10 bases separating them. Method: immunoSEQ multiplex PCR; TCRdb's copy keeps in-frame clones and lacks some. The sample records 110,000 to 150,000 clones, around 90% being singletons. This receptor was obtained from an adult in good health. This specimen consisted of peripheral blood, obtained on day 0 of AZD1222 vaccination. The chain couples TRBV10-3 to TRBJ2-2; D possibly corresponds to TRBD2 (5 bases). The CDR3 here is CAISIGLNTGELFF. CDR3 sequence (DNA): TGTGCCATCAGCATAGGACTCAACACCGGGGAGCTGTTTTTT.